What follows are 18 T cell receptor beta chains derived from one specimen sequenced in a study of T cell responses to AZD1222 COVID-19 vaccine. Method: immunoSEQ multiplex PCR; TCRdb's copy keeps in-frame clones and lacks some. The sample gives about 120,000 clones, roughly 92% of which show up once; over 2% is in the top ten. The sample was peripheral blood, taken 28 days after the second AZD1222 dose. Receptor source: an adult who received the AZD1222 COVID-19 vaccine.

The chain joins TRBV19 to TRBJ1-6; 7 bases align to TRBD1. This CDR3 region has 16 residues. Germline trimming cut 6 bases from V and 1 base from J; bases unmatched to any gene: 6. Germline lookup yields CDR1 LNHDA and CDR2 SQIVND (reference sequence). The CDR3 DNA follows: TGTGCCAGTAGACAAAACAGGGGTTCCTATAATTCACCCCTCCACTTT. It specifies CASRQNRGSYNSPLHF.

In nucleotides, the CDR3 is TGTGCCAGCAGAACAGAGCTTGCAACTAATGAAAAACTGTTTTTT. This codes for CASRTELATNEKLFF. The chain joins TRBV2 to TRBJ1-4; the D is unclear. The V and J ends lost 6 bases and 0 bases respectively, with 11 bases between them. The CDR3 extends over 15 amino acids. Germline-derived CDR1 and CDR2 are SNHLY and FYNNEI.

V usage is TRBV11-2 and J usage is TRBJ1-5; D may be TRBD1 (6 bases). V lost 0 bases, J lost 9 bases, and 9 bases lay in between. The CDR3 loop spans 13 amino acids. Germline lookup yields CDR1 SGHAT and CDR2 FQNNGV. Here the CDR3 DNA reads TGTGCCAGCAGCTTAGACAGGGGTACGCCCCAGCATTTT. Its translation: CASSLDRGTPQHF.

The gene calls are TRBV10-3 and TRBJ1-1, with 7 nucleotides matching TRBD1. Trimming took 10 bases from V and 5 from J; bases not matched to a gene: 7. Germline values: CDR1 ENHRY, CDR2 SYGVKD. This CDR3 is built from 12 residues. The DNA of the CDR3 is TGTGCCACCTGGGACAGTAAGACTGAAGCTTTCTTT. Translation gives CATWDSKTEAFF.

This clone was detected only once. This chain joins TRBV6-2 or TRBV6-3 and TRBJ1-6; 7 positions agree with TRBD1. CDR1 is MNHEY, CDR2 SVGEGT, per germline. CDR3 length: 16 amino acids. With 5 bases clipped from V and 4 bases from J, the junction kept 8 bases outside the gene matches. CDR3 sequence: CASSRTTGTYNSPLHF. Written as DNA, the CDR3 is TGTGCCAGCAGTCGAACGACAGGGACGTATAATTCACCCCTCCACTTT.

The V call is TRBV7-2, the J call TRBJ2-7; D is unclear. The germline V gene has CDR1 SGHTA and CDR2 FQGNSA. The CDR3 sequence is 13 residues long. V lost 5 bases to trimming and J lost 0 bases, with 8 bases between them. CDR3 sequence (DNA): TGTGCCAGCAGCACGCGTAGCTCCTACGAGCAGTACTTC. Residues: CASSTRSSYEQYF. The variable domain in full, completed from reference TRBV7-2 and TRBJ2-7, reads GAGVSQSPSNKVTEKGKDVELRCDPISGHTALYWYRQSLGQGLEFLIYFQGNSAPDKSGLPSDRFSAERTGGSVSTLTIQRTQQEDSAVYLCASSTRSSYEQYFGPGTRLTVT.

The rearrangement uses TRBV28 and TRBJ2-2, with 9 bases fitting TRBD1. J gave up 5 bases and V 6 bases, and 7 bases lay outside the gene matches. Germline V gene data show CDR1 as MDHEN and CDR2 as SYDVKM. This CDR3 is 15 amino acids long. Here the CDR3 reads CASRPGDRVTGELFF. The CDR3 nucleotides read TGTGCCAGCAGACCAGGGGACAGGGTGACCGGGGAGCTGTTTTTT.

The V gene is TRBV6-1, the J gene TRBJ1-3; D may be TRBD1 (5 bases). V lost 3 bases and J 4 bases, leaving 13 bases between the germline ends. Per germline, CDR1 MNHNS and CDR2 SASEGT. The CDR3 is 15 residues long. CDR3 sequence (DNA): TGTGCCAGCAGTGACCAGGGTTTGTTGGGAAACACCATATATTTT. Its translation: CASSDQGLLGNTIYF.

The chain combines TRBV10-1 with TRBJ2-7; weak D call: TRBD1 (6 bases). The CDR3 is made up of 17 amino acids. V shed 11 bases and J shed 4 bases, with 30 bases lying between them. Germline loops: CDR1 WNHNN, CDR2 SYGVQD (reference sequence). CDR3 coding DNA: TGCGCCGGCGACCGGAAAAGGGGGTCGGGAAAAAGTTACGAGCAGTACTTC. Its protein is CAGDRKRGSGKSYEQYF.

The chain employs TRBV12-5 and TRBJ2-5; D is perhaps TRBD1 (5 bases). With 3 bases removed from V and 1 base from J, the gap between germline ends came to 9 bases. CDR1 is LGHNT, CDR2 FRNRAP, per germline. The CDR3 extends over 14 amino acids. The CDR3 DNA reads TGTGCTAGTGGTTTTCCAGGGCTCCAAGAGACCCAGTACTTC. Translation gives CASGFPGLQETQYF.

A single count supports this clone. The chain carries TRBV7-3 and TRBJ1-2; 8 nucleotides match TRBD1. From germline, CDR1 is SGHTA and CDR2 FQGTGA. V dropped 5 bases and J dropped 5; count of bases not matched to a gene: 4. This CDR3 is built from 13 residues. The DNA of the CDR3 is TGTGCCAGCAGCCCAGGGGGCGATTATGGCTACACCTTC. Protein: CASSPGGDYGYTF.

The rearrangement joins TRBV3-1 (or the pseudogene TRBV3-2) to TRBJ1-5; tentative D call: TRBD1 (6 bases). The CDR3 has 16 residues. Germline CDR1 reads LGHDT; CDR2 reads YNNKEL (reference sequence). V lost 7 bases and J 1 base, leaving 17 bases between the germline ends. The CDR3 bases are TGTGCCAGCATGGATGGGAAACAGGGAAGCAATCAGCCCCAGCATTTT. It encodes CASMDGKQGSNQPQHF.

V is TRBV7-2 and J is TRBJ1-4; a weak D match, TRBD1 (6 bases). The CDR3 consists of 15 residues. V was clipped by 2 bases and J by 2 bases, with 9 bases between them. Germline V gives CDR1 SGHTA, CDR2 FQGNSA. The CDR3 coding sequence is TGTGCCAGCAGCTTATCAGGGGCGACTAATGAAAAACTGTTTTTT. Protein sequence: CASSLSGATNEKLFF.

The chain uses TRBV10-3 and TRBJ2-1, with a possible D match to TRBD2 (5 bases). CDR1 is ENHRY and CDR2 is SYGVKD in the germline V gene. Trimming left V 4 bases short and J 6 bases short, with 10 bases between. The CDR3 covers 13 residues. In DNA, the CDR3 is TGTGCCATCAGTGGTCGGGCGGGCAATGAGCAGTTCTTC. Its translation is CAISGRAGNEQFF.

The chain has TRBV30 and TRBJ1-4; D is uncertain. Germline V CDR1 and CDR2: GTSNPN, SVGIG (reference sequence). Trimming cost V 8 bases and J 3 bases, with 10 bases left between them. This CDR3 has 12 residues. This chain's CDR3 is CAGGYANEKLFF. The DNA of the CDR3 is TGTGCCGGAGGTTATGCTAATGAAAAACTGTTTTTT.

This clone was seen just once. The rearrangement uses TRBV18 and TRBJ2-2; perhaps TRBD2 as D (6 bases). From germline, CDR1 is KGHSH and CDR2 LQKENI. The CDR3 has 16 residues. Trimming took 5 bases from V and 4 from J, leaving 17 bases between them. The CDR3 DNA reads as TGTGCCAGCTCAACGGTGACTAGTAGTGGCACCGGGGAGCTGTTTTTT. This sequence encodes CASSTVTSSGTGELFF.

The rearrangement joins TRBV20-1 to TRBJ2-5, with D unclear. Germline V gene data show CDR1 as DFQATT and CDR2 as SNEGSKA (reference sequence). This CDR3 has 11 amino acids. V was shortened by 7 bases and J by 1 base, with 7 bases between the two germline ends. The CDR3 bases are TGCAGTGTTGCGTTCCAAGAGACCCAGTACTTC. This gives the protein CSVAFQETQYF.

V is TRBV11-3 and J is TRBJ2-1, with TRBD2 matching over 12 bases. The V segment lost 5 bases and the J segment 5 bases; nucleotides outside the gene matches: 4. The CDR3 is 15 amino acids. Germline CDR1 is SGHNT and CDR2 is YENEEA. This CDR3 reads CASSASSGGDNEQFF. DNA of the CDR3: TGTGCCAGCAGCGCGTCTAGCGGGGGGGACAATGAGCAGTTCTTC.